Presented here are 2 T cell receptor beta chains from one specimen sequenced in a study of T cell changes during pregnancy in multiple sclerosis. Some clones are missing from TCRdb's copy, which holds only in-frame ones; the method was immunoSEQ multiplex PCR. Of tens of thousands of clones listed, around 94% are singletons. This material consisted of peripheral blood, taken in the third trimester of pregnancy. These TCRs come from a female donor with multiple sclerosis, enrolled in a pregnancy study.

The CDR3 nucleotides are TGTGCCAGCAGAAAGCGGGAAGGTTACGAGCAGTACTTC. Translated: CASRKREGYEQYF. This chain links TRBV6-5 with TRBJ2-7; 7 bases match TRBD2. With V trimmed by 6 bases and J by 4 bases, 6 bases remained unmatched. CDR3 length: 13 residues. Germline V gives CDR1 MNHEY, CDR2 SVGAGI.

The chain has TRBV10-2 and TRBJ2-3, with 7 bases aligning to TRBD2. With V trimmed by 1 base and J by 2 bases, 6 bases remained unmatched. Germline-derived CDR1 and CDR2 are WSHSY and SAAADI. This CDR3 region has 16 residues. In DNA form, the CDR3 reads TGCGCCAGCAGTGAGTTTCCAGCGGGGATCACAGATACGCAGTATTTT. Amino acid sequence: CASSEFPAGITDTQYF.